Presented here are 5 T cell receptor beta chains from one specimen sequenced in a study of beta chain features in type 1 diabetes. Isolated RNA was reverse transcribed in full, so expressed TCRB transcripts were sequenced. The assay was immunoSEQ multiplex PCR, and TCRdb's table has in-frame clones only and misses some. The sample records about 300,000 clones, around 7.8% being singletons. The specimen was central memory CD4+ T cells from blood. The source is a woman under 30 in good health.

This clone appeared many times. The gene calls are TRBV16 and TRBJ2-7; TRBD2 is a possible D gene (6 bases). With 1 base removed from V and 6 bases from J, the gap between germline ends came to 13 bases. The CDR3 is 14 residues long. CDR1 KGHSY and CDR2 FQNENV come from the germline V gene. The CDR3 is CASSQWTVGGEQYF. For the CDR3, the DNA is TGTGCCAGCAGCCAATGGACCGTGGGAGGCGAGCAGTACTTC.

This clone was counted a few times. The chain recombines TRBV7-2 with TRBJ1-2; tentative D call: TRBD1 (5 bases). Looked up from germline, CDR1 is SGHTA and CDR2 is FQGNSA. Trimming left V 5 bases short and J 5 bases short, with 15 bases between. The length of the CDR3 is 14 residues. The chain's CDR3 is CASSRRDSKYGYTF. In nucleotides, the CDR3 is TGTGCCAGCAGCCGGCGAGACAGCAAGTATGGCTACACCTTC. Filled out from reference TRBV7-2 and TRBJ1-2, the complete variable domain reads GAGVSQSPSNKVTEKGKDVELRCDPISGHTALYWYRQSLGQGLEFLIYFQGNSAPDKSGLPSDRFSAERTGGSVSTLTIQRTQQEDSAVYLCASSRRDSKYGYTFGSGTRLTVV.

The sample holds a few counts of this clone. CDR3 coding DNA: TGTGCCAGCAGCGTGGGGTATTCTACCAATGAGCAGTTCTTC. Translation: CASSVGYSTNEQFF. The chain employs TRBV9 and TRBJ2-1; the D is unclear. Germline V gene data show CDR1 as SGDLS and CDR2 as YYNGEE. Trimming pared 2 bases from V and 6 bases from J, leaving 12 bases between. This CDR3 has 14 residues.

This clone occurred a few times. V and J are TRBV9 and TRBJ2-7, with a weak D call TRBD1 (6 bases). The V end lost 4 bases, the J end lost 4 bases, and 15 bases lay between the germline ends. Germline lookup yields CDR1 SGDLS and CDR2 YYNGEE. This CDR3 contains 14 residues. The DNA for the CDR3 is TGTGCCAGCAGCCTAAATCCACAGGGATACGAGCAGTACTTC. It yields the protein CASSLNPQGYEQYF.

There are a few counts of this clone. At one end, the junction sequence differs from germline, possibly due to a read error. The chain recombines TRBV7-2 with TRBJ1-1, with 8 bases matching TRBD1. CDR1 is SGHTA and CDR2 is FQGNSA in the germline V gene. This CDR3 spans 12 amino acids. The CDR3 region has the DNA TGTGCCAGCAGCCCTCATCGCTCGGGACAGGAGTTT. This encodes CASSPHRSGQEF.